These T cell receptor beta chains were read from a single sample in a study of Graves' ophthalmopathy and Graves' hyperthyroidism. TCRdb re-called the multiplex PCR reads through MiXCR, storing one row per CDR3 protein. The sample yields 450,000 or so distinct CDR3 sequences, 13% to 15% seen once. The sequencing input was blood. Every receptor here comes from a woman aged 25 to 39 with Graves' ophthalmopathy. The conserved cysteine and the conserved F or W are not part of the CDR3 here. Size tells how often a clone was seen (once, few, many) or the class of an expanded clone, and some rows leave it out.

size | V | CDR3
- | TRBV4-1 | ASSQDRSYEQY
- | TRBV4-1 | ASSQGAGWRLNTEAF
many | TRBV2 | ASSQLTQY
few | TRBV7-8 | ASSLWQGAYGYT
many | TRBV6-5 | ASAGQPNEKLF
many | TRBV12-3/TRBV12-4 | ASSLALRRGYTEAF
many | TRBV30 | AWGSDRYAYEQY
- | TRBV9 | ASIESILDSYEQY
many | TRBV15 | ATSRDPTISGANVLT
many | TRBV11-2 | ASSLDLPYEQY
many | TRBV6-5 | ASSYGARNTEAF
- | TRBV13 | ATSDGDTEAF
many | TRBV5-8 | ASSTLISYGYT
few | TRBV5-5 | ASSYAVGQDIYEQY
many | TRBV20-1 | SARKDSSYNSPLH
many | TRBV20-1 | SARGSRAGGYT
many | TRBV30 | AWSISGSYEQY
many | TRBV19 | ASSIGGYEQY
- | TRBV6-2/TRBV6-3 | ASTKRGTNYEQY
- | TRBV5-1 | ASSRDKAYGYT
- | TRBV30 | AWSKQGGPSYGGTHY
- | TRBV28 | ASSLLGQGRNEAF
many | TRBV10-3 | AISGTADSPLH
many | TRBV6-1 | ASSRGGRSYEQY
many | TRBV11-1 | ASSRLGPGTGELF
many | TRBV12-3/TRBV12-4 | ASSPPRGRGNSPLH
many | TRBV7-3 | ASSLKGTDSPLH
many | TRBV20-1 | SASASRAYQPQH
- | TRBV24-1 | ATSDFVDTQY
- | TRBV18 | ASSPGGTARYGYT
many | TRBV19 | ASTIVGTEAF
many | TRBV9 | ASSQQGYYGYT
many | TRBV6-1 | ASSEIAQY
- | TRBV6-1 | ASSELAALNTEAF
many | TRBV27 | ASSSTGPEQY
many | TRBV30 | AWSVDNFYGYT
- | TRBV2 | ASSVDRVGEAF
many | TRBV6-5 | ASSPGLNYGYT
- | TRBV19 | ASSMRGGETQY
many | TRBV2 | ASLKRGNRGTGELF
once | TRBV12-5 | ASMAGTGAQETQY
many | TRBV10-3 | AISGDRTYEQY
- | TRBV2 | ASSEGLGPYEQY